Following are 8 T cell receptor beta chains from one sample sequenced in a study of T-cell reconstitution after alpha-beta-depleted transplantation in children. Unique molecular identifiers were built into the TCRbeta library. TCRdb called the PCR reads again in MiXCR, with one record for every CDR3 protein. This sample carries about 600,000 distinct CDR3 sequences, roughly 24% of them seen once, and the ten largest clones take 12% to 15%. This specimen was PBMCs, mostly from graft donor cells, taken 360 days after TCRalphabeta/CD19-depleted stem cell transplant. These receptor sequences come from a boy less than two years old who had a stem cell transplant for acute myeloid leukemia, so the T cells may come from the graft donor.

This clonotype turned up a few times. This chain connects TRBV9 to TRBJ2-7; no clear D. V lost 3 bases and J 5 bases, leaving 15 bases between the germline ends. This CDR3 contains 14 residues. The germline gives CDR1 SGDLS, CDR2 YYNGEE. CDR3 coding DNA: TGTGCCAGCAGCGGACGTGACGGCAAACACGAGCAGTACTTC. Its protein product is CASSGRDGKHEQYF. The variable domain in full, with the rest retrieved from reference TRBV9 and TRBJ2-7, is DSGVTQTPKHLITATGQRVTLRCSPRSGDLSVYWYQQSLDQGLQFLIQYYNGEERAKGNILERFSAQQFPDLHSELNLSSLELGDSALYFCASSGRDGKHEQYFGPGTRLTVT.

The chain carries TRBV7-2 and TRBJ2-3; maybe TRBD2 (6 bases). The CDR3 has 13 amino acids. With 4 bases removed from V and 6 bases from J, the gap between germline ends came to 11 bases. The germline V gene encodes CDR1 SGHTA and CDR2 FQGNSA. Here the CDR3 DNA reads TGTGCCAGCAGCTCGACTGCGGGGGATACGCAGTATTTT. It encodes CASSSTAGDTQYF.

The sample holds a few counts of this clonotype. The chain combines TRBV20-1 with TRBJ2-1; tentatively, D is TRBD2 (5 bases). The CDR3 runs to 14 residues. V shed 6 bases and J shed 6 bases, with 18 bases lying between them. The germline gives CDR1 DFQATT, CDR2 SNEGSKA (reference sequence). CDR3 coding DNA: TGCAGTGCAACTAGACCCCCGGCGAGCAATGAGCAGTTCTTC. It yields the protein CSATRPPASNEQFF.

This chain uses TRBV24-1 with TRBJ2-1; D possibly matches TRBD1 or TRBD2 (6 bases each). The CDR3 is made up of 14 amino acids. Per germline, CDR1 KGHDR and CDR2 SFDVKD. V dropped 3 bases and J dropped 8 bases, with 13 bases sitting between them. CDR3 in DNA: TGTGCCACCAGTGATCCTGGGGGGCGCGATGAGCAGTTCTTC. Translating it yields CATSDPGGRDEQFF.

In this sample, this clonotype turned up a few times. The rearrangement links TRBV30 to TRBJ2-1; D remains unclear. The germline CDR1 and CDR2 sequences are GTSNPN and SVGIG (reference sequence). CDR3 length: 10 amino acids. Trimming took off 3 bases at V and 10 bases at J, with 7 bases between the two ends. Here the CDR3 DNA reads TGTGCCTGGAGCGTCACCGAGCAGTTCTTC. It translates to CAWSVTEQFF.

This clonotype was counted at least ten times. The gene calls are TRBV20-1 and TRBJ2-3, with D uncertain. Trimming cost V 0 bases and J 7 bases, with 14 bases left between them. This CDR3 is 14 amino acids long. CDR1 and CDR2 from the germline V gene are DFQATT and SNEGSKA (reference sequence). In DNA form, the CDR3 reads TGCAGTGCTAGAGATCGGATAGGGTTGTATACGCAGTATTTT. The encoded protein is CSARDRIGLYTQYF.

This clonotype was seen a few times. Written as DNA, the CDR3 is TGTGCCAGCGTATCGGGGTCCGACAATGAGCAGTTCTTC. Its translation: CASVSGSDNEQFF. This chain uses TRBV27 with TRBJ2-1, with D perhaps matching TRBD2 (5 bases). The V end was cut by 8 bases, the J end by 5 bases, with 13 bases between. Germline V gene data show CDR1 as MNHEY and CDR2 as SMNVEV (reference sequence). This CDR3 has 13 amino acids.

This clonotype was detected once. The chain employs TRBV20-1 and TRBJ2-1, with TRBD2 identical over 11 bases. CDR1 and CDR2 (germline): DFQATT, SNEGSKA (reference sequence). The CDR3 is 13 amino acids. J lost 10 bases, V lost 3 bases, and 5 bases had no gene match. DNA of the CDR3: TGCAGTGCTAGTAGCGGGGGGGCATGGGAGCAGTTCTTC. This translates into CSASSGGAWEQFF.